Here is one T cell receptor (beta chain) with its context. V lost 5 bases, J lost 4 bases, and 2 bases stayed unmatched. Per germline, CDR1 SGDLS and CDR2 YYNGEE. CDR3 length equals 14 residues. This record comes from a study of T cells in Graves' hyperthyroidism and ophthalmopathy. TCR beta CDR3 region amplification was performed from RNA transcripts. HTBI primers were employed in a first-round RT-PCR of the TCR CDR3. TCRdb reprocessed the multiplex PCR reads via MiXCR and lists one record per CDR3 protein. The sample yields hundreds of thousands of distinct CDR3 sequences, approximately 15% seen once. The PBMCs were sourced from fresh peripheral blood (approximately 9.6 ml).

The sequenced sample was blood. The sequence was obtained from a woman in her sixties or seventies with Graves' ophthalmopathy. V and J are TRBV9 and TRBJ2-2, with TRBD2 matching over 10 bases. The DNA for the CDR3 is TGTGCCAGCAGAAGCGGGGGGGCCACCGGGGAGCTGTTTTTT. Residues: CASRSGGATGELFF.